The sequence of this T cell receptor beta chain was determined in a study of cytomegalovirus exposure and HLA in healthy donors. Findings and caveats of the study: Across donors, presence/absence analyses took sequencing depth to be roughly uniform. A list of 150 to 200 TCR beta chains associated with cytomegalovirus was given.

It was with 60 Vbeta and 13 Jbeta primers that the PCR ran. Clones were read by immunoSEQ multiplex PCR, and TCRdb kept only the in-frame ones, dropping some. The sample yields under 100,000 clones, 65% to 80% seen once. The donors were healthy bone marrow donors. V shed 0 bases and J 5 bases; nucleotides not matched to a gene: 7. Germline CDR1 SGDLS, CDR2 YYNGEE. The CDR3 length is 17 residues. Regarding this clone: Its specificity is unknown.

The source of this sequence is a man in his forties in good health and CMV-seronegative. Material for sequencing was PBMCs. The genes are TRBV9 and TRBJ2-2; TRBD2 matches at 10 bases. As DNA, the CDR3 is TGTGCCAGCAGCGTAGGGGTGCTAGCGGGGGCTACCGGGGAGCTGTTTTTT. Translation: CASSVGVLAGATGELFF.